This T cell receptor (beta chain) was sequenced for a study of T cell changes during pregnancy in multiple sclerosis. The assay was immunoSEQ multiplex PCR, and TCRdb's table has in-frame clones only and misses some. Of about 45,000 clones in the sample, 90% to 97% are singletons; the top ten hold about 0.92%. The germline gives CDR1 MGHDK, CDR2 SYGVNS. The trim removed 10 bases at V and 1 base at J, leaving 7 bases unmatched. The CDR3 is made up of 13 amino acids. The TCR sequence derives from a female donor with multiple sclerosis, enrolled in a pregnancy study. Material: peripheral blood, obtained in the second trimester of pregnancy. V gene TRBV25-1 combines with J gene TRBJ2-7, with TRBD2 matching 7 bases. The CDR3 protein is CATLAVGSYEQYF. The CDR3 coding sequence is TGTGCCACCCTAGCGGTTGGGTCCTACGAGCAGTACTTC.